This note documents a single T cell receptor beta chain sequence. Its specificity is unknown. Unique molecular identifiers were incorporated during preparation of the TCRbeta library. TCRdb called the PCR reads again in MiXCR, with one record for every CDR3 protein. This table has about 870,000 distinct CDR3 sequences, 16% appearing once. This sample stems from a study of T-cell reconstitution after alpha-beta-depleted transplantation in children. Study observations and caveats: Expanded graft clones numbering several hundred reportedly gave rise to alpha-beta T cells about two months after transplant. Elevated TCRbeta diversity at day 60 was traced, in some patients, to surviving recipient T cells and thymic progenitors. Newly generated T cells supplied most T-cell counts and diversity one year post-transplant.

The V end was cut by 6 bases, the J end by 8 bases, with 17 bases between. This CDR3 has 14 residues. The specimen was PBMCs, mostly from graft donor cells, collected 360 days after TCRalphabeta/CD19-depleted stem cell transplant. The chain recombines TRBV12-3 or TRBV12-4 with TRBJ2-1, with D possibly matching TRBD1 (5 bases). This receptor was identified in a male patient aged 10-17 years who had a stem cell transplant for acute lymphoblastic leukemia, so the T cells may come from the graft donor. In DNA, the CDR3 is TGTGCCAGCAGCCTGGGGCCCGCTCCCGATGAGCAGTTCTTC. Residues: CASSLGPAPDEQFF.